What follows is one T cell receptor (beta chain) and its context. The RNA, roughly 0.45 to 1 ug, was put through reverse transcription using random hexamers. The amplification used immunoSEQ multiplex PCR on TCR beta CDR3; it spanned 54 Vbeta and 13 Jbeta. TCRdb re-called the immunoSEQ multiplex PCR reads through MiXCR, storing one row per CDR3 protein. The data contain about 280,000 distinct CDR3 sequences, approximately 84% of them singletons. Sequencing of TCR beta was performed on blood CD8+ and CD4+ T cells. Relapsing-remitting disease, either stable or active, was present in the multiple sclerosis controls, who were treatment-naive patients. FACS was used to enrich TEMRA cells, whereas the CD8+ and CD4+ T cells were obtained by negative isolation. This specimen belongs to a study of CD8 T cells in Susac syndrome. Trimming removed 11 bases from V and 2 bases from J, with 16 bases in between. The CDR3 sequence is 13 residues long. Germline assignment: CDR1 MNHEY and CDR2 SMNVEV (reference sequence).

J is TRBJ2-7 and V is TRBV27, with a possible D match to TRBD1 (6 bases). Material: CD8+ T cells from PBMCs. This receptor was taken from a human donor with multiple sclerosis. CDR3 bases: TGTGCCCGACCAGACAGGAACCCCTACGAGCAGTACTTC. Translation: CARPDRNPYEQYF.